The T cell receptor beta chain described here comes from a study of T cell changes during pregnancy in multiple sclerosis. Looked up from germline, CDR1 is SEHNR and CDR2 is FQNEAQ (reference sequence). The CDR3 is 13 residues long. V was trimmed by 1 base and J by 6 bases, leaving 10 bases between them. This table comes from immunoSEQ multiplex PCR, and its TCRdb copy is limited to in-frame clones, with some not included. The table lists 55,000 to 70,000 clones, 93% of them singletons. The genes are TRBV7-9 and TRBJ2-7; D is undetermined. The sequencing here drew on peripheral blood, taken after pregnancy. The receptor was derived from a female donor with multiple sclerosis, enrolled in a pregnancy study. CDR3 amino acids: CASSLEVTGEQYF. The CDR3 DNA reads as TGTGCCAGCAGCTTAGAGGTTACGGGCGAGCAGTACTTC. Filled out from reference TRBV7-9 and TRBJ2-7, the complete variable domain reads DTGVSQNPRHKITKRGQNVTFRCDPISEHNRLYWYRQTLGQGPEFLTYFQNEAQLEKSRLLSDRFSAERPKGSFSTLEIQRTEQGDSAMYLCASSLEVTGEQYFGPGTRLTVT.